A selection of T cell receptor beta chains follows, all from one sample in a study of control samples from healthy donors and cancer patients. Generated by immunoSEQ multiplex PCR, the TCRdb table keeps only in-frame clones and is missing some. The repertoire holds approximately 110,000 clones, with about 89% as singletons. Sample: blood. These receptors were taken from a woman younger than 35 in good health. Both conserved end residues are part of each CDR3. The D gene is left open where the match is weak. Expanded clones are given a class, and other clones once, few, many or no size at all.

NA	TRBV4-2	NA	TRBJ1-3	TGTGCCAGCAGCCAAGCCAAGTCTCGGGGGAGCTCTGGAAACACCATATATTTT	CASSQAKSRGSSGNTIYF
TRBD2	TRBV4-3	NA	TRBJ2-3	TGCGCCAGCAGCCAGGCGGGGGGCCCGGATACGCAGTATTTT	CASSQAGGPDTQYF
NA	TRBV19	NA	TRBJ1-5	TGTGCCAGTAGTATGGGTTGGGGGTCCTTCAGCAATCAGCCCCAGCATTTT	CASSMGWGSFSNQPQHF
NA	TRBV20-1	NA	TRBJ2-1	TGCAGTGCTAGTGCGGGGTACAATGAGCAGTTCTTC	CSASAGYNEQFF
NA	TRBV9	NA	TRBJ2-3	TGTGCCAGCAGCCCGAGACTAGGGGCAGATACGCAGTATTTT	CASSPRLGADTQYF
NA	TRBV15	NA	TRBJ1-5	TGTGCCACCAGCAGAGGGGATGGGAATGGAGGGCAGGTGGGCAATCAGCCCCAGCATTTT	CATSRGDGNGGQVGNQPQHF
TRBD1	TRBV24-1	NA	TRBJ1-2	TGTGCCACCAGTGATTCCGGGACAGGGGGTCCTAACTATGGCTACACCTTC	CATSDSGTGGPNYGYTF
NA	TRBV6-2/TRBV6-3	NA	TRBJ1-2	TGTGCCAGCAGTTACTCGGGACTGAACTATGGCTACACCTTC	CASSYSGLNYGYTF
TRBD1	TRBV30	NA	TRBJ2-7	TGTGCCTGGAAAGACAGGGGTTACGAGCAGTACTTC	CAWKDRGYEQYF
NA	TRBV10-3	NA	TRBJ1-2	TGTGCCATCAAGGGGCACTATGGCTACACCTTC	CAIKGHYGYTF
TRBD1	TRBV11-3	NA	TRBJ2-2	TGTGCCAGCAGCTCGAGGACAGGGACGAACACCGGGGAGCTGTTTTTT	CASSSRTGTNTGELFF
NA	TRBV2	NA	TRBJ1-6	TGTGCCAGCAGTGAAATTGTCGGGGGTTCACCCCTCCACTTT	CASSEIVGGSPLHF
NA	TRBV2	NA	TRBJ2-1	TGTGCCAGCAGTTCGAAACCGGGACAAAGCTCCTACAATGAGCAGTTCTTC	CASSSKPGQSSYNEQFF
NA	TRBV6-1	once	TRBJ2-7	TGTGCCAGCAGTGAATGGGCAGGGGGGTTCTACGAGCAGTACTTC	CASSEWAGGFYEQYF
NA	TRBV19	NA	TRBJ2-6	TGTGCCGGAAAGAAGGGTTTCCCCTTCTCTGGGGCCAACGTCCTGACTTTC	CAGKKGFPFSGANVLTF
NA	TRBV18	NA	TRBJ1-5	TGTGCCAGCTCACCTGCAGGGCTTCGGGATCAGCCCCAGCATTTT	CASSPAGLRDQPQHF
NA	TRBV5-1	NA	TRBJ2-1	TGCGCCAGCAGCTTGGCACTGGCAACGTACAATGAGCAGTTCTTC	CASSLALATYNEQFF
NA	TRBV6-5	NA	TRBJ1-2	TGTGCCAGCAGCGTCGGGGATGGCTACACCTTC	CASSVGDGYTF
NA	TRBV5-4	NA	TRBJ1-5	TGTGCCAGCAGCTTTGGGGGGCGAGGCAATCAGCCCCAGCATTTT	CASSFGGRGNQPQHF
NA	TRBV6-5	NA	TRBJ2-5	TGTGCCAGCAGTTTTCAAGGGAGGCAGTACTTC	CASSFQGRQYF
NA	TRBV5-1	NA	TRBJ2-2	TGCGCCAGCAGCTTGGGTCGCCTGGGAGGGGAGCTGTTTTTT	CASSLGRLGGELFF
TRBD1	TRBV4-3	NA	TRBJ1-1	TGCGCCAGCAGCCAAGTTTTTTTGATCGACAGGGGGCACACTGAAGCTTTCTTT	CASSQVFLIDRGHTEAFF
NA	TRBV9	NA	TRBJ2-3	TGTGCCAGCAGCGTAGCTGGGGCGAGTCAGCTCGGTCAAAGGGAGCAGTATTTT	CASSVAGASQLGQREQYF
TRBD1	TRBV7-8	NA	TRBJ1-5	TGTGCCAGCAGCCCTGACAGGGCTAATCAGCCCCAGCATTTT	CASSPDRANQPQHF
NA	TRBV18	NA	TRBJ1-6	TGTGCCAGCTCACTTGGGGCCGCGGGAAATTCACCCCTCCACTTT	CASSLGAAGNSPLHF
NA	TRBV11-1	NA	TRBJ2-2	TGTGCCACCAGACTTGGGTTGGCCGGGGAGCTGTTTTTT	CATRLGLAGELFF
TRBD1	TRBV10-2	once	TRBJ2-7	TGCGCCAGCAGTACAGGGGGCAAGTACGAGCAGTACTTC	CASSTGGKYEQYF
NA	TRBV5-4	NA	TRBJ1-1	TGTGCCAGCAGCTTCGGGGCATCGAACACTGAAGCTTTCTTT	CASSFGASNTEAFF
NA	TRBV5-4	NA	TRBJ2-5	TGTGCCAGCAGTCGTGGGGAGGTCCAAGAGACCCAGTACTTC	CASSRGEVQETQYF
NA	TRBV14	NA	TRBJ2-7	TGTGCCAGCAGCCAAAGAATGGGTGTAGGCCGGGGTCCCTACGAGCAGTACTTC	CASSQRMGVGRGPYEQYF
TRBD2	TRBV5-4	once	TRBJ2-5	TGTGCCAGCGCCCGACTAGCGGGATCGGGGGAGACCCAGTACTTC	CASARLAGSGETQYF
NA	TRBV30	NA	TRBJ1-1	TGTGCCTGGGACACAGGGTACACTGAAGCTTTCTTT	CAWDTGYTEAFF
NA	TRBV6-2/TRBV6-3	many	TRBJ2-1	TGTGCCAGCAGTTACTCCCCAGGGGGGGGTGAGCAGTTCTTC	CASSYSPGGGEQFF
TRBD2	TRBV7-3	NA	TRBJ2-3	TGTGCCAGCAGCTTAGGACTAGCGCCAAGCACAGATACGCAGTATTTT	CASSLGLAPSTDTQYF
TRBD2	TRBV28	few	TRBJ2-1	TGTGCCAGCACCGCGGCTAGCGGTAGCTCCTACAATGAGCAGTTCTTC	CASTAASGSSYNEQFF
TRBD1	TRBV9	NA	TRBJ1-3	TGTGCCAGCAGCGTAGGTCAGGAAACAGGGGGATCTGGAAACACCATATATTTT	CASSVGQETGGSGNTIYF
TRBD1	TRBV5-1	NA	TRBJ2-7	TGCGCCAGCAGCACCCCACAGGGGCTTGGGGACGAGCAGTACTTC	CASSTPQGLGDEQYF
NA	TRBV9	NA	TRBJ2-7	TGTGCCAGCAGCGTAGGAACAGGGCCCTCCTACGAGCAGTACTTC	CASSVGTGPSYEQYF
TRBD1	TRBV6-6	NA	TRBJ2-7	TGTGCCAGCAGACTACGGGGACAGGGCAGCTCCTACGAGCAGTACTTC	CASRLRGQGSSYEQYF
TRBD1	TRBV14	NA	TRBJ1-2	TGTGCCAGCAGCCAAGTCTGGGGAGACAGGGGGTACTATGGCTACACCTTC	CASSQVWGDRGYYGYTF
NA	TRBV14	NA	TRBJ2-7	TGTGCCAGCAGCACAGGCTACGAGCAGTACTTC	CASSTGYEQYF
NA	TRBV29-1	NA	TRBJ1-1	TGCAGCGTTCTAGGGATGAACACTGAAGCTTTCTTT	CSVLGMNTEAFF
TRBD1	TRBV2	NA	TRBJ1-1	TGTGCCAGCAGTGAAGTTATAGGACAGGGGAACACTGAAGCTTTCTTT	CASSEVIGQGNTEAFF
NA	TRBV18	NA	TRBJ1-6	TGTGCCAGCCGGTGGACAGCTGAGAATTCACCCCTCCACTTT	CASRWTAENSPLHF